Listed below are T cell receptor beta chains from one sample, sequenced in a study of CD8 T cells in Susac syndrome. MiXCR, applied by TCRdb to the immunoSEQ multiplex PCR reads, yields one record per CDR3 protein. Seen here are about 400,000 distinct CDR3 sequences, about 85% observed once, and the top ten hold approximately 0.11%. The sample was CD8+ T cells from PBMCs. The receptor source for this set is a human donor with multiple sclerosis. Each CDR3 is given without its conserved first and last residue. Each record gives: CDR3 protein, V gene, D gene. D genes are given only for firm matches.

CDR3: ASSGGGGENAEAF; V: TRBV2; D: .
CDR3: ASSFIGAGIEEKLF; V: TRBV12-3/TRBV12-4; D: .
CDR3: ATSGTNSYEQY; V: TRBV24-1; D: .
CDR3: ASSSVSGIQY; V: TRBV14; D: TRBD2
CDR3: ASSLALAGVYEQY; V: TRBV7-8; D: TRBD2
CDR3: AIAQTSGAHEQY; V: TRBV10-3; D: TRBD2
CDR3: ASSKGQGSNAF; V: TRBV6-1; D: TRBD1
CDR3: ASSVSGTSESTDTQY; V: TRBV11-1; D: TRBD2
CDR3: ASSQKLQGSYT; V: TRBV5-1; D: TRBD1
CDR3: ASSVATGTGANEQY; V: TRBV9; D: TRBD1
CDR3: SVNSGRAGEQF; V: TRBV29-1; D: TRBD2
CDR3: ASSPHVEGFSSYEQY; V: TRBV7-6; D: .
CDR3: ASSQGEGASGYT; V: TRBV3-1; D: .
CDR3: AIMNTGRQGYGYT; V: TRBV10-3; D: .
CDR3: ASSPSQTNYGYT; V: TRBV6-1; D: .
CDR3: ASWEGNEQF; V: TRBV19; D: TRBD2
CDR3: ASSPGTSGAYEQY; V: TRBV19; D: TRBD2
CDR3: ASSQSTGTGDGYT; V: TRBV4-1; D: TRBD1
CDR3: ASSLAVAAEAF; V: TRBV7-9; D: .
CDR3: ASGVSGANVLT; V: TRBV27; D: .
CDR3: ASRPYGTVSNQPQH; V: TRBV19; D: TRBD1
CDR3: ASSSPGLAGGYNEQF; V: TRBV4-1; D: TRBD2
CDR3: ASSERTGWDGYT; V: TRBV6-1; D: TRBD1
CDR3: ASSQVAAQTNEKLF; V: TRBV4-1; D: .
CDR3: ASSVDEQQSSYEQY; V: TRBV9; D: .
CDR3: ASSFQGRGQETQY; V: TRBV12-3/TRBV12-4; D: TRBD1
CDR3: ASSEALPTYEQY; V: TRBV2; D: .
CDR3: ASSERTDVSSYEQY; V: TRBV6-1; D: .
CDR3: ASSPPTTYEQY; V: TRBV18; D: .
CDR3: SARDVGRETQY; V: TRBV20-1; D: .
CDR3: ASSKGNSYEQY; V: TRBV25-1; D: .
CDR3: ASSDPWKAENEQF; V: TRBV10-1; D: .
CDR3: ASSQDLGGDGAF; V: TRBV3-1; D: .
CDR3: ASSQDLAVGPDTQY; V: TRBV3-1; D: .
CDR3: ATSEGSSYNEQF; V: TRBV24-1; D: .
CDR3: ASRSGVGYEQY; V: TRBV19; D: .
CDR3: ASRSKGWTGVFETQY; V: TRBV5-1; D: TRBD1
CDR3: ASRSTGGYNEQF; V: TRBV5-6; D: TRBD1
CDR3: SVARWGTGIYEQY; V: TRBV29-1; D: TRBD1
CDR3: ASSASTGGRYGYT; V: TRBV25-1; D: TRBD1
CDR3: SVDSHGYEQY; V: TRBV29-1; D: .
CDR3: ASTPDVYFYNEQF; V: TRBV11-2; D: .
CDR3: ASSLSLMTTEAF; V: TRBV27; D: .
CDR3: ASSELGRSLDYEQY; V: TRBV2; D: .
CDR3: SVGKGVLGAYEQY; V: TRBV29-1; D: .
CDR3: ASSPEGPSGNTIY; V: TRBV18; D: .
CDR3: ASSQGKTFRNEKLF; V: TRBV3-1; D: .
CDR3: ASSPRGGNIQY; V: TRBV7-9; D: .
CDR3: ASSQFPTGAAWLAKNIQY; V: TRBV14; D: TRBD1
CDR3: ASGLAFNEQF; V: TRBV12-5; D: .
CDR3: ASSFGGQGRSPLH; V: TRBV27; D: TRBD1
CDR3: ASSQDVASYNEQF; V: TRBV14; D: .
CDR3: ASSLDFTYGYT; V: TRBV7-9; D: .
CDR3: ASSGMGDNYGYT; V: TRBV6-1; D: .
CDR3: ASRAVMYNEQF; V: TRBV7-2; D: .